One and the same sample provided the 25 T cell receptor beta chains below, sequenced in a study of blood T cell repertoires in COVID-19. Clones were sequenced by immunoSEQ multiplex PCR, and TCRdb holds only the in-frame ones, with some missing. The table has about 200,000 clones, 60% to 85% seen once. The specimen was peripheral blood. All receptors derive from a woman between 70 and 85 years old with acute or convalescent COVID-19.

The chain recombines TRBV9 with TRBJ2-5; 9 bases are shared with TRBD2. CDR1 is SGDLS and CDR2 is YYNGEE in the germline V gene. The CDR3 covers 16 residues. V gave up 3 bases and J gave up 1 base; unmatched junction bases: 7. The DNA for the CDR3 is TGTGCCAGCAGCGAGGGGACTAGCCGGGGCCAAGAGACCCAGTACTTC. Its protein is CASSEGTSRGQETQYF.

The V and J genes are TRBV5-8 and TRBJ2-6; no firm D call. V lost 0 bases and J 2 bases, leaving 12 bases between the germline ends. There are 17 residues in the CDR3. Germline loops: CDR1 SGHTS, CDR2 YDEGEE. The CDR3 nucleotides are TGTGCCAGCAGCTTGGACAGTAGAAGTGCTGGGGCCAACGTCCTGACTTTC. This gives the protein CASSLDSRSAGANVLTF.

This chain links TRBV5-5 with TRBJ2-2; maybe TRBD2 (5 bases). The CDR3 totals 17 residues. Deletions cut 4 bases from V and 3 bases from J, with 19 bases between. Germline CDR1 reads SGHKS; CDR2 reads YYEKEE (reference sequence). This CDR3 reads CASSGRVQSGYTGELFF. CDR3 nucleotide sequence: TGTGCCAGCAGCGGAAGAGTTCAGAGCGGATACACCGGGGAGCTGTTTTTT.

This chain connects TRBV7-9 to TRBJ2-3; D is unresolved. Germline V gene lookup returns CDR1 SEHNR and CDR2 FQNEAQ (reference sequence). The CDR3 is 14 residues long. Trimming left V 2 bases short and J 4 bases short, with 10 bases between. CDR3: CASSLFEDADTQYF. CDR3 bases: TGTGCCAGCAGCTTATTCGAGGATGCAGATACGCAGTATTTT.

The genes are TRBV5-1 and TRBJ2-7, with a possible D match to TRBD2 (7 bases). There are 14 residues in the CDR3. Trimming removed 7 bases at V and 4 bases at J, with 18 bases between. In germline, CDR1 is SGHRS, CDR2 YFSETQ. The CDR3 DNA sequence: TGCGCCAGCGGCCGAGGGGGGGCCGATTACGAGCAGTACTTC. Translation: CASGRGGADYEQYF.

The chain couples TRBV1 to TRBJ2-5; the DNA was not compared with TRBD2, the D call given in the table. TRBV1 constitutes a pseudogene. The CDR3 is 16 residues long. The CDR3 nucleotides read TGCACCAGCAGCCAAGTTGAGCGGGGGGGCCAAGAGACCCAGTACTTC. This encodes CTSSQVERGGQETQYF.

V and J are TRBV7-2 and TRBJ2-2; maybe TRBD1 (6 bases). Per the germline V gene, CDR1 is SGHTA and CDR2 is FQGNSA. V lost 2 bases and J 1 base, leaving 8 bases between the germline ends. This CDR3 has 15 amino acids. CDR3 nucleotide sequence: TGTGCCAGCAGCTTAAGGGGGTTGAACACCGGGGAGCTGTTTTTT. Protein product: CASSLRGLNTGELFF.

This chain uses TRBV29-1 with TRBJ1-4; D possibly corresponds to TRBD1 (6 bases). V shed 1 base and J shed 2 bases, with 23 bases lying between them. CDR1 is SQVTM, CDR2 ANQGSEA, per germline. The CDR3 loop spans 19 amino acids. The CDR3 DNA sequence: TGCAGCGTTGAAGTGCTGTTGCCGGCGGGGGCCCATACTAATGAAAAACTGTTTTTT. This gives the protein CSVEVLLPAGAHTNEKLFF.

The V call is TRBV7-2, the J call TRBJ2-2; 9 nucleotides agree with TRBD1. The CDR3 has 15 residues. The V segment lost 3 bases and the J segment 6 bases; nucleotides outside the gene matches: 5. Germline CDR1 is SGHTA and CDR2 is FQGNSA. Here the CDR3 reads CASSLDRGIPGELFF. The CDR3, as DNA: TGTGCCAGCAGCTTGGACAGGGGCATACCCGGGGAGCTGTTTTTT. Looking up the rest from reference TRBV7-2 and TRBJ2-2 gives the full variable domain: GAGVSQSPSNKVTEKGKDVELRCDPISGHTALYWYRQSLGQGLEFLIYFQGNSAPDKSGLPSDRFSAERTGGSVSTLTIQRTQQEDSAVYLCASSLDRGIPGELFFGEGSRLTVL.

The CDR3 DNA reads TGTGCCAGTAGTATTCAGGGGACAGGGCCTGAAGCTTTCTTT. Translation gives CASSIQGTGPEAFF. The chain is built from TRBV19 and TRBJ1-1, with 9 bases identical to TRBD1. There are 14 residues in the CDR3. Trimming cost V 3 bases and J 6 bases; bases outside gene matches: 5. Germline V gene sequence: CDR1 LNHDA, CDR2 SQIVND (reference sequence).

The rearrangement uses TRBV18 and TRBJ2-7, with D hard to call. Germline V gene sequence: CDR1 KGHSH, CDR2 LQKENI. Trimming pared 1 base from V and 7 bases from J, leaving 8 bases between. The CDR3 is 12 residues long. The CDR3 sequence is CASSPRAREQYV. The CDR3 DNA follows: TGTGCCAGCTCACCACGTGCACGGGAGCAGTACGTC.

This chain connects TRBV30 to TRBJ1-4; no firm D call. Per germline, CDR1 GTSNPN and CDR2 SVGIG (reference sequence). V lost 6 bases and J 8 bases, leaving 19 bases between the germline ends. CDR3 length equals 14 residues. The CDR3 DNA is TGTGCCTGTGACGGGCCGGCGAGGGTCGAAAAACTGTTTTTT. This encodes CACDGPARVEKLFF.

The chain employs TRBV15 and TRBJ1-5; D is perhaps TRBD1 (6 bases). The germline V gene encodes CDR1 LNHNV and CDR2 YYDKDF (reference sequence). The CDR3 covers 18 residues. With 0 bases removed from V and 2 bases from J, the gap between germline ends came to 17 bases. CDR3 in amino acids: CATSREVGRGTGNQPQHF. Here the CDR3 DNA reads TGTGCCACCAGCAGAGAGGTAGGGAGGGGGACTGGCAATCAGCCCCAGCATTTT.

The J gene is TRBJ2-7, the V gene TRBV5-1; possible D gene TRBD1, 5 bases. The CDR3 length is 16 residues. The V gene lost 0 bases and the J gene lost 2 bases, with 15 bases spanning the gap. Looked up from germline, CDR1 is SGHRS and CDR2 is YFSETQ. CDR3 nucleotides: TGCGCCAGCAGCTTGGCTGCACAGGCGTACACCTACGAGCAGTACTTC. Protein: CASSLAAQAYTYEQYF.

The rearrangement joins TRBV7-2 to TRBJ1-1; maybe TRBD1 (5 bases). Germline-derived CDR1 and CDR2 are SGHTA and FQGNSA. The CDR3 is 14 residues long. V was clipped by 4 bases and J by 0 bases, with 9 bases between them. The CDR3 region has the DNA TGTGCCAGCAGCTCCTCCAGGGTGAACACTGAAGCTTTCTTT. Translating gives CASSSSRVNTEAFF.

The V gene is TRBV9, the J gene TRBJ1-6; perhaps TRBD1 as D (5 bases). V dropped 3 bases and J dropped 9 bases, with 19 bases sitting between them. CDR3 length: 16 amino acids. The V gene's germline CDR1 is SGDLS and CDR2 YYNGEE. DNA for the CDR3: TGTGCCAGCAGCGGCCAAGGACACCGAACAGGTTCACCCCTCCACTTT. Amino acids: CASSGQGHRTGSPLHF.

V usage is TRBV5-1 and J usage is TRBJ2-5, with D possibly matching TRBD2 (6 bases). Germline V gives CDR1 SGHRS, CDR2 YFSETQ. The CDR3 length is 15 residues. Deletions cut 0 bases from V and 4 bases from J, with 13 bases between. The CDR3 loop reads CASSLAVGGSETQYF. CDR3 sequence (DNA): TGCGCCAGCAGCTTGGCCGTGGGGGGTTCAGAGACCCAGTACTTC.

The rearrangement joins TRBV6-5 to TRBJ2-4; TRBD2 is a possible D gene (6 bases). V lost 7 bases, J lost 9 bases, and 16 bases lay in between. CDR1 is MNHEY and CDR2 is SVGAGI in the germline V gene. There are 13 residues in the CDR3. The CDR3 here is CASTVGLKVIQYF. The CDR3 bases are TGTGCCAGCACGGTGGGACTGAAAGTCATTCAGTACTTC.

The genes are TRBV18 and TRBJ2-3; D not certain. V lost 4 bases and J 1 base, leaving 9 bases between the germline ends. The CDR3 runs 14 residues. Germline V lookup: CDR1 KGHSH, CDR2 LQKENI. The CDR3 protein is CASSQNQGTDTQYF. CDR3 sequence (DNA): TGTGCCAGCTCACAAAACCAGGGCACAGATACGCAGTATTTT.

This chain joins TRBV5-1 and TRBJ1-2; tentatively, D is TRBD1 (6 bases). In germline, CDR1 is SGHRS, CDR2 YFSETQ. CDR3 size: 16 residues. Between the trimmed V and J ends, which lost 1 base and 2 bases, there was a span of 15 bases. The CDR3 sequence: CASSLSTLRGNYGYTF. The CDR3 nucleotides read TGCGCCAGCAGCTTGAGTACCCTCAGGGGAAACTATGGCTACACCTTC. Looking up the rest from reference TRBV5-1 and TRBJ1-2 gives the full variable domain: KAGVTQTPRYLIKTRGQQVTLSCSPISGHRSVSWYQQTPGQGLQFLFEYFSETQRNKGNFPGRFSGRQFSNSRSEMNVSTLELGDSALYLCASSLSTLRGNYGYTFGSGTRLTVV.

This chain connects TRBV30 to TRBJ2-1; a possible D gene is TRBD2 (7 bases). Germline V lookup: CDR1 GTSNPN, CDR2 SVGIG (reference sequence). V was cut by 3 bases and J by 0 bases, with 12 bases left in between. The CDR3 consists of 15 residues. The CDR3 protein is CAWRGGGSSYNEQFF. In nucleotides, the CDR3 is TGTGCCTGGAGGGGGGGCGGGAGCTCCTACAATGAGCAGTTCTTC.

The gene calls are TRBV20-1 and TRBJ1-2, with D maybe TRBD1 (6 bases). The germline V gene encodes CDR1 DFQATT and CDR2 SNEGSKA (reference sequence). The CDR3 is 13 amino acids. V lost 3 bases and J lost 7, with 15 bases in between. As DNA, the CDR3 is TGCAGTGCTAGTTTACAGGGCACCCGTGGCTACACCTTC. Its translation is CSASLQGTRGYTF.

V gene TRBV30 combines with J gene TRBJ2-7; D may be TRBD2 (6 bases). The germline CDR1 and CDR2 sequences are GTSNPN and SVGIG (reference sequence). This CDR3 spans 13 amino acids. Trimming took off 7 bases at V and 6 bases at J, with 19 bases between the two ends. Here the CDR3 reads CAFLSPGVSEQYV. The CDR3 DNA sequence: TGTGCCTTTCTCTCCCCGGGGGTAAGCGAGCAGTACGTC.

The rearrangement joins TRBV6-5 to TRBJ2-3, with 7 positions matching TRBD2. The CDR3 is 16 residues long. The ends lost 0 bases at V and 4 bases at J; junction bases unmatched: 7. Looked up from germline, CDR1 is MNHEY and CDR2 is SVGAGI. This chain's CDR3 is CASSYSPRTSADTQYF. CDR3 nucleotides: TGTGCCAGCAGTTACTCTCCCAGGACTAGTGCAGATACGCAGTATTTT.

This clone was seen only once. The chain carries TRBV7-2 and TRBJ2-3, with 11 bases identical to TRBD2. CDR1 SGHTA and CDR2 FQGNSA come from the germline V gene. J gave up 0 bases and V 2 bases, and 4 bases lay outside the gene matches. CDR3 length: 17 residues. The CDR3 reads CASSLRLAGHSTDTQYF. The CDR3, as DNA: TGTGCCAGCAGCTTAAGACTAGCGGGGCATAGCACAGATACGCAGTATTTT.